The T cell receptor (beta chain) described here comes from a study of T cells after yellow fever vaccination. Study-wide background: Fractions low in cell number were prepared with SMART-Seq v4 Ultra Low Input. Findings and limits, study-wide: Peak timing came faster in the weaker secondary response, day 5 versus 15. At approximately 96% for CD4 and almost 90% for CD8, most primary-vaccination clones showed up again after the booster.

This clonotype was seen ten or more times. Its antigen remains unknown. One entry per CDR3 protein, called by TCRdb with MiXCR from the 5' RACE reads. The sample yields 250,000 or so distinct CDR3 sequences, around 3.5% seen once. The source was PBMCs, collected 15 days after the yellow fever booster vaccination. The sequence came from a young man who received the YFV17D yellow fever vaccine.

DNA for the CDR3: TGTGCCACCAGTGATAGTCTAGCGGAGACCCAGTACTTC. Translated, it gives CATSDSLAETQYF. The rearrangement uses TRBV24-1 and TRBJ2-5, with D possibly TRBD2 on 6 matching bases. V lost 3 bases and J lost 5, with 9 bases in between. In germline, CDR1 is KGHDR, CDR2 SFDVKD. The CDR3 spans 13 residues.